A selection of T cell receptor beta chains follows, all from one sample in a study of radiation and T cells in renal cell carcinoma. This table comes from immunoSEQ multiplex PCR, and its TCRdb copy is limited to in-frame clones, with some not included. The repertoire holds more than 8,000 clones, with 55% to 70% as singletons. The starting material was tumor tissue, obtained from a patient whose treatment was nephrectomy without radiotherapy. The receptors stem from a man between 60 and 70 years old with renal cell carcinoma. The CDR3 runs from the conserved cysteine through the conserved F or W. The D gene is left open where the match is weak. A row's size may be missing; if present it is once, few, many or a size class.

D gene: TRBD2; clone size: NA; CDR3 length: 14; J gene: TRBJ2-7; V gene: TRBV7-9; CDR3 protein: CASSPGLPSYEQYF; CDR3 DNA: TGTGCCAGCAGCCCGGGACTACCATCCTACGAGCAGTACTTC
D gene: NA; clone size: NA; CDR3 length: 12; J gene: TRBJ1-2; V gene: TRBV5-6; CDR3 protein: CASSTGRYGYTF; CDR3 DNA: TGTGCCAGCAGCACAGGGCGTTATGGCTACACCTTC
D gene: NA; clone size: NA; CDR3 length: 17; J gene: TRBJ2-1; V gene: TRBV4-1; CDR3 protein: CASSQDGGRGINNEQFF; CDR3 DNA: TGCGCCAGCAGCCAAGATGGGGGCAGGGGCATCAACAATGAGCAGTTCTTC
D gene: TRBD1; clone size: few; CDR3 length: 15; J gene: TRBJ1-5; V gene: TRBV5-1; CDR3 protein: CASSEGQGAIQPQHF; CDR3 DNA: TGCGCCAGCAGCGAAGGACAGGGGGCGATCCAGCCCCAGCATTTT
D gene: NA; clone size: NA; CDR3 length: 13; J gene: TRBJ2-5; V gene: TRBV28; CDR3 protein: CASSTGPKETQYF; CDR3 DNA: TGTGCCAGCAGTACCGGGCCTAAGGAGACCCAGTACTTC
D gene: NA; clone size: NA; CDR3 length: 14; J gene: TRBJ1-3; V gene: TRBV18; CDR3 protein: CASSTQSVGNTIYF; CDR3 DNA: TGTGCCAGCTCAACTCAATCAGTGGGAAACACCATATATTTT
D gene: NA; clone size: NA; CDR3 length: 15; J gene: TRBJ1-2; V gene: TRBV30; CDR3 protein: CAWSVRGAKGNGYTF; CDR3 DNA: TGTGCCTGGAGTGTTCGGGGGGCCAAGGGAAATGGCTACACCTTC
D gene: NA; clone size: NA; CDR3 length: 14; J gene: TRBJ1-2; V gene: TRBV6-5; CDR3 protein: CASSYLDRSYGYTF; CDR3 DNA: TGTGCCAGCAGTTACCTTGACAGGAGCTATGGCTACACCTTC
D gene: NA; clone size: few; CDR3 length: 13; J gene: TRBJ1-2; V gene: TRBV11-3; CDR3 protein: CASSLGVGSGYTF; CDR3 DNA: TGTGCCAGCAGCTTAGGGGTCGGGAGTGGCTACACCTTC
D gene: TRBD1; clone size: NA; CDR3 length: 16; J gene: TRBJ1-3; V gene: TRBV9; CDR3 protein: CASSNTGVSSGNTIYF; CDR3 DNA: TGTGCCAGCAGCAACACAGGGGTTTCATCTGGAAACACCATATATTTT
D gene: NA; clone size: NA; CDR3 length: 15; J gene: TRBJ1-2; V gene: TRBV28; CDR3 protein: CASSSPGLGLERYTF; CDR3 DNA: TGTGCCAGCAGCTCTCCGGGACTGGGATTGGAGCGCTACACCTTC
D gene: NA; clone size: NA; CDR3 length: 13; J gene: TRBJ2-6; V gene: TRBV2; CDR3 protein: CASNELGANVLTF; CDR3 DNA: TGTGCCAGCAACGAGCTGGGGGCCAACGTCCTGACTTTC
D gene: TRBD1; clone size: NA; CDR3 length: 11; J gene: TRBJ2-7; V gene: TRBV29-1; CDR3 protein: CSAGQVTEQYF; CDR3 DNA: TGCAGCGCCGGACAGGTTACCGAGCAGTACTTC
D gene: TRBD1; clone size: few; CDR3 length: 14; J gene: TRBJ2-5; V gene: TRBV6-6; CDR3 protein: CAAQKGQGEETQYF; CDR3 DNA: TGTGCCGCTCAAAAGGGACAGGGTGAGGAGACCCAGTACTTC
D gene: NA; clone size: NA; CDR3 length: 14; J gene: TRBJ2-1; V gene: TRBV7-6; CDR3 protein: CASSSGPSYNEQFF; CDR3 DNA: TGTGCCAGCAGCTCTGGGCCCAGTTACAATGAGCAGTTCTTC
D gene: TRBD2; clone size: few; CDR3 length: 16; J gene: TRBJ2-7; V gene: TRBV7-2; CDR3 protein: CASSLAASGYSYEQYF; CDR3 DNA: TGTGCCAGCAGCTTAGCAGCTAGCGGTTACTCCTACGAGCAGTACTTC
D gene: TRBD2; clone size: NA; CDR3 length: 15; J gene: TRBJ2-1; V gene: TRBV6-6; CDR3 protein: CASSPGGSFNNEQFF; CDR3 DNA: TGTGCCAGCAGTCCCGGCGGGAGTTTTAACAATGAGCAGTTCTTC
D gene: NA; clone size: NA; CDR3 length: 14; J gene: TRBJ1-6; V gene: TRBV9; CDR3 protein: CASSGIGGNSPLHF; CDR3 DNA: TGCGCCAGCAGCGGAATAGGAGGGAATTCACCCCTCCACTTT
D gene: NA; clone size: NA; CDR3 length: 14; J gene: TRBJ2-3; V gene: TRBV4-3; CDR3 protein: CASSRGTYGDTQYF; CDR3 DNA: TGCGCCAGCAGCCGGGGGACTTACGGAGATACGCAGTATTTT
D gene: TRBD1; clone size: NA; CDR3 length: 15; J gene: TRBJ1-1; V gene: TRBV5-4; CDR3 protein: CASSPQTGDNTEAFF; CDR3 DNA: TGTGCCAGCAGCCCTCAGACAGGGGATAACACTGAAGCTTTCTTT
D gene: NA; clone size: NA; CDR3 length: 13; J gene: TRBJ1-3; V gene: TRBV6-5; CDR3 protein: CASRSPSGNTIYF; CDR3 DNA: TGTGCCAGCAGATCCCCCTCTGGAAACACCATATATTTT
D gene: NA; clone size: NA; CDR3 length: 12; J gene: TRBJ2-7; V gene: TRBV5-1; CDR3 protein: CASSLAPYEQYF; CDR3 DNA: TGCGCCAGCAGCTTGGCCCCCTACGAGCAGTACTTC
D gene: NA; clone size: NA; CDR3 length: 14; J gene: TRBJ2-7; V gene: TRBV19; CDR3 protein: CASRSRDSDYEQYF; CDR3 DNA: TGTGCCAGCCGCTCCCGGGACTCGGACTACGAGCAGTACTTC
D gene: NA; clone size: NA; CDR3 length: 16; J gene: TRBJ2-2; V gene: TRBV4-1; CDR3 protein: CASSHRTGLNTGELFF; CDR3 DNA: TGCGCCAGCAGCCATCGCACAGGGTTGAACACCGGGGAGCTGTTTTTT
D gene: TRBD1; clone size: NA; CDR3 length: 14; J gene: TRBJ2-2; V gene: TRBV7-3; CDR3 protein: CASKRTGDTGELFF; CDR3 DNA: TGTGCCAGCAAAAGGACAGGGGACACCGGGGAGCTGTTTTTT
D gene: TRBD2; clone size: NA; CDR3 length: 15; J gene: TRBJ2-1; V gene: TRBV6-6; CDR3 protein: CASRSGGGSYNEQFF; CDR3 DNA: TGTGCCAGCCGTAGCGGGGGTGGCTCCTACAATGAGCAGTTCTTC
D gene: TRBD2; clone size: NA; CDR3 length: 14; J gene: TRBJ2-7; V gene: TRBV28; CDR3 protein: CASSLAGRAYEQYF; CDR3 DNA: TGTGCCAGCAGCCTAGCGGGACGCGCCTACGAGCAGTACTTC
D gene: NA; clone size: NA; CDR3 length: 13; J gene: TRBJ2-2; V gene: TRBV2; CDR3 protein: CASSPSSTGELFF; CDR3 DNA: TGTGCCAGCAGTCCATCTAGCACCGGGGAGCTGTTTTTT
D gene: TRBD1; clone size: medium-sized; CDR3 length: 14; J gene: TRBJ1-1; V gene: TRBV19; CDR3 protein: CASSLGQGGTEAFF; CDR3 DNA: TGTGCCAGTAGTCTTGGACAGGGGGGCACTGAAGCTTTCTTT
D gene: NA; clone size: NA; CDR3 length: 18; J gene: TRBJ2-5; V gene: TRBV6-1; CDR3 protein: CASSEVVGGRAYGETQYF; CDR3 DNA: TGTGCCAGCAGTGAAGTGGTCGGGGGCAGGGCTTACGGGGAGACCCAGTACTTC
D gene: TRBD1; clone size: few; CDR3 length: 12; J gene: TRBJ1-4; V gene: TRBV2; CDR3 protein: CASSGTGEKLFF; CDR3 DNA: TGTGCCAGCAGTGGGACAGGCGAAAAACTGTTTTTT